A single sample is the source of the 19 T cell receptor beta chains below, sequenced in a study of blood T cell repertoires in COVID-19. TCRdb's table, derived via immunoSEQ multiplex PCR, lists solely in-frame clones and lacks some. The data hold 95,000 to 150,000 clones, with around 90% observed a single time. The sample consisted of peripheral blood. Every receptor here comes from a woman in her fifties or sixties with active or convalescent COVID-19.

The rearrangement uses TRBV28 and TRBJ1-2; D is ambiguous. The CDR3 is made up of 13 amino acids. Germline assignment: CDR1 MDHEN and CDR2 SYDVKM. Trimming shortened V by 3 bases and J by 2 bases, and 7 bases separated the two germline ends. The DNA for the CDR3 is TGTGCCAGCAGTTTCACACGCAACTATGGCTACACCTTC. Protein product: CASSFTRNYGYTF.

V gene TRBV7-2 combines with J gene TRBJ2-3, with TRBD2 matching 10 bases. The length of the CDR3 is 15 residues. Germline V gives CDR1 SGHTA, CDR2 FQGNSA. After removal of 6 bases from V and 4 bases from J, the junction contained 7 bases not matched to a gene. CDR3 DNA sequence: TGTGCCAGCAGTCCCACTAGCGGGATATCAGATACGCAGTATTTT. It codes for CASSPTSGISDTQYF. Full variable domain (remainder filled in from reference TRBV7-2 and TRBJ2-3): GAGVSQSPSNKVTEKGKDVELRCDPISGHTALYWYRQSLGQGLEFLIYFQGNSAPDKSGLPSDRFSAERTGGSVSTLTIQRTQQEDSAVYLCASSPTSGISDTQYFGPGTRLTVL.

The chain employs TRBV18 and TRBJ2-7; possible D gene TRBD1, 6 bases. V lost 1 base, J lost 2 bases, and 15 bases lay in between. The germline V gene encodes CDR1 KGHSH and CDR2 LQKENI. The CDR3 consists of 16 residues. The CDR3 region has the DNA TGTGCCAGCTCACCACTCACGACAGGACACACCTACGAGCAGTACTTC. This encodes CASSPLTTGHTYEQYF.

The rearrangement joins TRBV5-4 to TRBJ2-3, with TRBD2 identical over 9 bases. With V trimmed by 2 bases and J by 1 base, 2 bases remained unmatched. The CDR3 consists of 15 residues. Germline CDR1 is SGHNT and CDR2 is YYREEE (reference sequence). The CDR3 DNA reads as TGTGCCAGCAGCTTCGCGGGAGGGGGCACAGATACGCAGTATTTT. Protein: CASSFAGGGTDTQYF.

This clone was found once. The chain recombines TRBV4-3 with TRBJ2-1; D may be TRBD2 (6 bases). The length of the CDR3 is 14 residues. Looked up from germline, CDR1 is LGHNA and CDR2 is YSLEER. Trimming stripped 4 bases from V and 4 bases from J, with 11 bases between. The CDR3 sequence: CASSPGTYYNEQFF. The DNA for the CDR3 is TGCGCCAGCAGCCCCGGGACTTATTACAATGAGCAGTTCTTC.

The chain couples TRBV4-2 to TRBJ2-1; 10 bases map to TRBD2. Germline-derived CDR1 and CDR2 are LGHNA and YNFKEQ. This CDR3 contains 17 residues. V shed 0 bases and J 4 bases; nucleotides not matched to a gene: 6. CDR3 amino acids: CASSQDLAGGGYNEQFF. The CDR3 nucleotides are TGTGCCAGCAGCCAAGATTTAGCGGGGGGTGGGTACAATGAGCAGTTCTTC.

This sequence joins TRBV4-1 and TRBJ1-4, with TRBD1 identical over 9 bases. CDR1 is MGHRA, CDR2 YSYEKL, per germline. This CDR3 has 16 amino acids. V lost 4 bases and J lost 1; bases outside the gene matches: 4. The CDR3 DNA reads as TGCGCCAGCAGCCCGACAGGGGGTATAACTAATGAAAAACTGTTTTTT. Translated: CASSPTGGITNEKLFF.

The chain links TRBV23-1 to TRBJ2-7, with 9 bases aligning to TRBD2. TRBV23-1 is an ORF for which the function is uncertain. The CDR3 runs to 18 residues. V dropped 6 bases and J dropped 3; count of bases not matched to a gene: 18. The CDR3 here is CASRWTNSGRGDLYEQYF. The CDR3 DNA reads TGCGCCAGCAGATGGACTAATAGCGGGAGAGGGGACCTCTACGAGCAGTACTTC.

This CDR3 reads CASGQNRGNTEAFF. The CDR3 DNA reads as TGTGCCAGCGGACAGAACAGGGGAAACACTGAAGCTTTCTTT. J is TRBJ1-1 and V is TRBV9; 7 positions match TRBD1. This CDR3 is built from 14 residues. The germline V gene encodes CDR1 SGDLS and CDR2 YYNGEE. The V gene end was trimmed by 7 bases and the J gene end by 2 bases; junction bases not matched to a gene: 8.

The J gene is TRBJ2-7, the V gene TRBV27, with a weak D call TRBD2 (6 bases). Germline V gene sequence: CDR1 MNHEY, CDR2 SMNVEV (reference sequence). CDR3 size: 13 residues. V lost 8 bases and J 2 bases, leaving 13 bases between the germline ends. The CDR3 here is CASALAPPYEQYF. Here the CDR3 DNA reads TGTGCCAGCGCCCTAGCGCCTCCCTACGAGCAGTACTTC.

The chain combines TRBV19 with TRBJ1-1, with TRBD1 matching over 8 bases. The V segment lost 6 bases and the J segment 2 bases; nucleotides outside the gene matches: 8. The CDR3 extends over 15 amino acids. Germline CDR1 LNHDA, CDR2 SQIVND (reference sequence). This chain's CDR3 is CASSDVDRVNTEAFF. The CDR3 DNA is TGTGCCAGTAGCGACGTGGACAGGGTCAACACTGAAGCTTTCTTT.

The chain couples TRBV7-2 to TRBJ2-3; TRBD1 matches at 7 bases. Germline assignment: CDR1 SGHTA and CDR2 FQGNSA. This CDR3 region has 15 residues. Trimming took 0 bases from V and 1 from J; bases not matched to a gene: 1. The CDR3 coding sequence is TGTGCCAGCAGCTTAGCGGGACAGCGCACAGATACGCAGTATTTT. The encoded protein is CASSLAGQRTDTQYF. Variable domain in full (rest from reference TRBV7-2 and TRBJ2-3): GAGVSQSPSNKVTEKGKDVELRCDPISGHTALYWYRQSLGQGLEFLIYFQGNSAPDKSGLPSDRFSAERTGGSVSTLTIQRTQQEDSAVYLCASSLAGQRTDTQYFGPGTRLTVL.

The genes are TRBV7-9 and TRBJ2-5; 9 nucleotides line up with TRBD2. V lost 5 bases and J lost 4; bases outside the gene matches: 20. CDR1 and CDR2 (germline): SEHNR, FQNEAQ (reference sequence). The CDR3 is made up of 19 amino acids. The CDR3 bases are TGTGCCAGCAGCCCTCGAGGTAGCGGGAGTAGTCGTAGGGGAGAGACCCAGTACTTC. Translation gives CASSPRGSGSSRRGETQYF.

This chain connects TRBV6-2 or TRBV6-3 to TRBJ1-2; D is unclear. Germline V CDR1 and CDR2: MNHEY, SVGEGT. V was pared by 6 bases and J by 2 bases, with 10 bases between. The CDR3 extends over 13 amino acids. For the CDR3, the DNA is TGTGCCAGCAGCAGGACGGGGAACTATGGCTACACCTTC. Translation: CASSRTGNYGYTF.

Here the CDR3 reads CASSILRQPNQPQHF. The CDR3 DNA follows: TGTGCCAGTAGTATTCTAAGACAGCCCAATCAGCCCCAGCATTTT. This chain links TRBV19 with TRBJ1-5; tentatively, D is TRBD1 (5 bases). Trimming took off 3 bases at V and 3 bases at J, with 12 bases between the two ends. This CDR3 has 15 residues. Looked up from germline, CDR1 is LNHDA and CDR2 is SQIVND (reference sequence). Full variable domain (rest looked up from reference TRBV19 and TRBJ1-5): DGGITQSPKYLFRKEGQNVTLSCEQNLNHDAMYWYRQDPGQGLRLIYYSQIVNDFQKGDIAEGYSVSREKKESFPLTVTSAQKNPTAFYLCASSILRQPNQPQHFGDGTRLSIL.

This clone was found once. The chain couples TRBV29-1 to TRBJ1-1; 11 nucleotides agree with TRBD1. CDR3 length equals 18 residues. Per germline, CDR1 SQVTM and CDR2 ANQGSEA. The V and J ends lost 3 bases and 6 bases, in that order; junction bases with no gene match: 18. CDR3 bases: TGCAGCGTTGACCCCGGGACAGGGGGTCAATATCATCAGTCTGAAGCTTTCTTT. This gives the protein CSVDPGTGGQYHQSEAFF.

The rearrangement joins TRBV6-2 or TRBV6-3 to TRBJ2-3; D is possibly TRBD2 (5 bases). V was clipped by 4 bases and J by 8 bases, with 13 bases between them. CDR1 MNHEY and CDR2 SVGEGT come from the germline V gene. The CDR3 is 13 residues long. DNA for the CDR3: TGTGCCAGCAGTTTCCAACCTGAGGGTACGCAGTATTTT. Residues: CASSFQPEGTQYF.

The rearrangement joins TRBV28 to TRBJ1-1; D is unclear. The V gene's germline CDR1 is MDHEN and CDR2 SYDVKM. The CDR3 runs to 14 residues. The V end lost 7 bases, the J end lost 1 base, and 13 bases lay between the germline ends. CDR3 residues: CASNQLVGNTEAFF. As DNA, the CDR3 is TGTGCCAGCAACCAGTTGGTTGGGAACACTGAAGCTTTCTTT.

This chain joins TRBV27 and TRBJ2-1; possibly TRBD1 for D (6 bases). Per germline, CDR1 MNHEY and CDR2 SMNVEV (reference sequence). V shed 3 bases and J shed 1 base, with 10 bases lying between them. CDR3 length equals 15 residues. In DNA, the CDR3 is TGTGCCAGCAGTTTCCTAGGACAGTCCTACAATGAGCAGTTCTTC. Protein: CASSFLGQSYNEQFF.